Detailed here is one T cell receptor (beta chain). Here immunoSEQ multiplex PCR was the method, and the copy in TCRdb shows in-frame clones only, minus some. The top ten clones hold about a fifth of a sample with 25,000 to 35,000 clones, 84% of them seen once. This sample is drawn from a study of OX40 agonist ivuxolimab in advanced cancers. Study overall: Clinicians treated patients with ivuxolimab, an agonistic anti-OX40 (CD134) antibody.

The CDR3 covers 14 residues. Trimming took off 6 bases at V and 7 bases at J, with 16 bases between the two ends. Germline assignment: CDR1 MNHEY and CDR2 SMNVEV (reference sequence). This chain uses TRBV27 with TRBJ1-5; maybe TRBD1 (5 bases). This clonotype originated in an adult with an advanced solid tumor such as melanoma, head and neck, liver or kidney cancer. Sample: CD4+ or CD8+ T cells sorted from blood, taken in a trial of the OX40 agonist ivuxolimab. The CDR3 protein is CASRTGASSQPQHF. CDR3 in DNA: TGTGCCAGCAGGACCGGGGCCAGTTCCCAGCCCCAGCATTTT.